This T cell receptor beta chain was observed in a study of cytomegalovirus exposure and HLA in healthy donors (dated by TCRdb to the late 2010s). Background for the entire study: The approximately 710 repertoires of the first cohort and the roughly 120 validation repertoires were produced on the same platform, according to a later analysis. A separate validation cohort of some 130 different subjects was used in addition to the roughly 670-subject first cohort. High-throughput TCR immunosequencing, statistical association of individual TCRs with disease status, and machine learning were combined to predict cytomegalovirus infection status. The study aimed to test whether signatures of past pathogen exposure could be identified by cataloging public T cell receptors.

The donors were included in the validation cohort of some 110 subjects, a group kept apart from the roughly 680-subject first cohort. On this clone: Which antigen it targets is not known. No base quality values were provided; no much bigger clone lies one nucleotide off.

Broader findings and caveats from the paper: Across donors, most TCR sequences were observed very rarely, whereas some public TCRs were present in many individuals. In the study, roughly 160 TCR beta chains were listed as associated with cytomegalovirus. Three of the identified cytomegalovirus-associated TCR beta chains were confirmed in vitro to be specific for cytomegalovirus antigens. The authors suggested that the approach could potentially be extended to other disease states and immunological phenotypes. The classifier was reported to diagnose cytomegalovirus status with high specificity and sensitivity in both the original cohort and the validation cohort. A later analysis had no HLA typing for the validation cohort, so co-occurrence there was scored across all 130 or so repertoires. In a later analysis, TCRs clustered in the first cohort were found to also tend to co-occur in the roughly 130 validation repertoires, with 94% of cluster scores above 0.

The protocol used for the library was the immunoSEQ multiplex PCR assay. The study's own analysis went as follows. To diagnose cytomegalovirus status from the catalog of TCR beta chain sequences, a statistical classification framework was built. TCRdb mirrors the immuneACCESS table, restricted to in-frame sequences. Some clones are absent from its copies; in checked studies, under half trace to an unresolved V gene, and the reason for the others is unknown. V and J calls and clone size come straight from that table; D and trimming were deduced from the DNA. The sample records 150,000 or so clones, about 87% of which are singletons. Roughly 1.5% of the sample lies in the top ten. Trimming at the junction amounts to 0 bases on V and 12 bases on J, and the germline ends lie 16 bases apart. The germline V gene encodes CDR1 SGHRS and CDR2 YFSETQ. Inclusive of the bounding cysteine and phenylalanine, the CDR3 is 14 residues long. Only CDR3 DNA remains: 42 bases, in frame from the first base.

This sequence uses TRBV5-1 and TRBJ1-5, with TRBD1 tentatively as D gene (5 bases match). This receptor was taken from a woman in her twenties or thirties in good health and CMV-seronegative. Sample: PBMCs. CDR3 region: CASSLGQGPSLQHF. The sequence in DNA is TGCGCCAGCAGCTTGGGTCAGGGCCCGTCGCTCCAGCATTTT.